This T cell receptor beta chain is from a study of blood T cell repertoires in COVID-19. Overall study context: Researchers got acute and convalescent COVID-19 samples from the United States, Italy and Spain. Sample material is recorded as cDNA or gDNA derived from T cells, B-cell-depleted T cells, or PBMCs.

The CDR3 is 13 amino acids. In germline, CDR1 is SGDLS, CDR2 YYNGEE. The V and J ends lost 0 bases and 4 bases respectively, with 7 bases between them. Methods used by the authors: Reference gene primer amplification in the assay estimated nucleated cell counts. The assay was immunoSEQ multiplex PCR, and TCRdb's table has in-frame clones only and misses some. The V and J calls and clone size were taken over from that table, and D and trimming were inferred from the DNA. The sample includes roughly 14,000 clones, 75% to 90% seen only once; the top ten take roughly 15%. The chain uses TRBV9 and TRBJ1-2; tentatively, D is TRBD1 (5 bases). This sequence was found in a human donor in a cohort sampled during active COVID-19. Sample: peripheral blood. CDR3 sequence (DNA): TGTGCCAGCAGCGTAGGACAGTCCTATGGCTACACCTTC. Its translation: CASSVGQSYGYTF.